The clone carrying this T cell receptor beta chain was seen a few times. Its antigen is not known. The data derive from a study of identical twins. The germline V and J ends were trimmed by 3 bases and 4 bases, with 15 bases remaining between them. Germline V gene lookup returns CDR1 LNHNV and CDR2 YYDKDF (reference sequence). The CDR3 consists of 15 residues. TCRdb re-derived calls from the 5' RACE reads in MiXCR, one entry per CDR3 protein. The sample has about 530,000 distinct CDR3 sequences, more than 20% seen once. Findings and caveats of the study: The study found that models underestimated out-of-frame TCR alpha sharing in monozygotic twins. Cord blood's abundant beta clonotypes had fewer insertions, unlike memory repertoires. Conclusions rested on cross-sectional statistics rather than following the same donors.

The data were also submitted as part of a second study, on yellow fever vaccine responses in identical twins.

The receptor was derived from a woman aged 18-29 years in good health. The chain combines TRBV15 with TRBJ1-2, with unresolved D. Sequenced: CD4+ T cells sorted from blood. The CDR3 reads CATSSRTATFYGYTF. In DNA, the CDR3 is TGTGCCACCAGCAGTAGAACAGCTACTTTCTATGGCTACACCTTC.